This T cell receptor beta chain was found in a study of siplizumab effects on memory and regulatory T cells. Using immunoSEQ multiplex PCR, the repertoire was profiled, and TCRdb retains in-frame clones only, with some absent. Of about 120,000 clones in the sample, over 85% were seen once. The ends were cut back, 6 bases at V and 4 bases at J, with 10 bases in the middle. Germline-derived CDR1 and CDR2 are WNHNN and SYGVQD (reference sequence). CDR3 length equals 13 residues. This clone was seen more than once but under ten times. The TCR originated in a human donor in good health. The specimen was CD4+ T cells sorted from blood. The chain is built from TRBV10-1 and TRBJ1-3; D is unclear. The CDR3 spells CASSRGSGNTIYF. CDR3 coding DNA: TGCGCCAGCAGCCGTGGTTCGGGAAACACCATATATTTT.